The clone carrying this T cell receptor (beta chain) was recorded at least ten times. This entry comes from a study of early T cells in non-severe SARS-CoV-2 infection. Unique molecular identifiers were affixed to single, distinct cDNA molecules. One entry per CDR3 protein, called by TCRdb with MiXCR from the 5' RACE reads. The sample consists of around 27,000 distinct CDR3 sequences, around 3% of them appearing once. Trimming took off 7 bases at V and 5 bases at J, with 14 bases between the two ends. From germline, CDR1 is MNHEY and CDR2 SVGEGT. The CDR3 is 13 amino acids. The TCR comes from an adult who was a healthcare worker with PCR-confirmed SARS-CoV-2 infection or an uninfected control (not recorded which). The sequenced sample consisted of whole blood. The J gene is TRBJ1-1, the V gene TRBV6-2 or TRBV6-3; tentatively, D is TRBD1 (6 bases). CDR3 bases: TGTGCCAGCAACAAACAGGGTGAGACTGAAGCTTTCTTT. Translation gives CASNKQGETEAFF.